The 24 T cell receptor beta chains presented below share a single source sample, sequenced in a study of cytomegalovirus exposure and HLA in healthy donors. PCR was performed using 60 Vbeta and 13 Jbeta primers. Profiling relied on immunoSEQ multiplex PCR, and the TCRdb table lists in-frame clones only, not all of them. The sample consists of 75,000 to 90,000 clones, about 78% of them appearing once. Input material: PBMCs. The source of these receptors is a woman in her thirties or forties in good health and CMV-seropositive.

The CDR3 nucleotides are TGTGCCAGCAGTGAACTCCGGCAGGGTGAGACTGAAGCTTTCTTT. As protein: CASSELRQGETEAFF. The chain has TRBV25-1 and TRBJ1-1; D perhaps matches TRBD1 (5 bases). The ends were cut back, 2 bases at V and 5 bases at J, with 15 bases in the middle. The CDR3 sequence is 15 residues long. Germline assignment: CDR1 MGHDK and CDR2 SYGVNS.

The V gene is TRBV5-6, the J gene TRBJ2-7, with 7 nucleotides matching TRBD1. The CDR3 covers 13 residues. The ends lost 4 bases at V and 7 bases at J; junction bases unmatched: 8. CDR1 is SGHDT and CDR2 is YYEEEE in the germline V gene. CDR3 protein: CASSATGIWEQYF. The DNA for the CDR3 is TGTGCCAGCAGCGCGACAGGGATTTGGGAGCAGTACTTC. Full variable domain (remainder filled in from reference TRBV5-6 and TRBJ2-7): DAGVTQSPTHLIKTRGQQVTLRCSPKSGHDTVSWYQQALGQGPQFIFQYYEEEERQRGNFPDRFSGHQFPNYSSELNVNALLLGDSALYLCASSATGIWEQYFGPGTRLTVT.

This clone was picked up a small number of times. V usage is TRBV4-2 and J usage is TRBJ2-3; TRBD2 matches 8 bases. CDR1 and CDR2 (germline): LGHNA, YNFKEQ. J lost 5 bases, V lost 5 bases, and 12 bases had no gene match. This CDR3 comprises 16 residues. The CDR3 spells CASSFRTSREGDTQYF. The CDR3 DNA follows: TGTGCCAGCAGCTTCCGGACTAGCCGGGAGGGAGATACGCAGTATTTT.

The chain is built from TRBV27 and TRBJ1-2; D might be TRBD1 (6 bases). With 0 bases removed from V and 5 bases from J, the gap between germline ends came to 13 bases. This CDR3 is built from 15 residues. CDR1 is MNHEY, CDR2 SMNVEV, per germline (reference sequence). The CDR3: CASSLSLGAGYGYTF. CDR3 nucleotide sequence: TGTGCCAGCAGTTTATCGTTGGGGGCCGGATATGGCTACACCTTC.

In DNA, the CDR3 is TGTGCCAGCAGCTGGGGGGTAGACTACGAGCAGTACTTC. Translation gives CASSWGVDYEQYF. The chain recombines TRBV7-9 with TRBJ2-7; maybe TRBD2 (6 bases). The CDR3 spans 13 residues. CDR1 is SEHNR, CDR2 FQNEAQ, per germline (reference sequence). Trimming pared 4 bases from V and 3 bases from J, leaving 10 bases between.

The chain carries TRBV10-3 and TRBJ1-2; 7 positions agree with TRBD1. The CDR3 runs 15 residues. The V segment lost 3 bases and the J segment 8 bases; nucleotides outside the gene matches: 12. Germline lookup yields CDR1 ENHRY and CDR2 SYGVKD. The chain's CDR3 is CAISEEGTALGGYTF. DNA of the CDR3: TGTGCCATCAGTGAAGAAGGGACAGCATTGGGGGGCTACACCTTC.

The chain combines TRBV11-2 with TRBJ2-5; 9 bases are a match to TRBD1. Germline assignment: CDR1 SGHAT and CDR2 FQNNGV. The ends lost 0 bases at V and 4 bases at J; junction bases unmatched: 15. The CDR3 extends over 19 amino acids. The CDR3, as DNA: TGTGCCAGCAGCTTAGAGCTAGGCCATGGACAGGGGTTGGGAGAGACCCAGTACTTC. Translating it yields CASSLELGHGQGLGETQYF.

This clone was observed a few times. V is TRBV19 and J is TRBJ1-5, with D possibly matching TRBD1 (5 bases). Germline V gives CDR1 LNHDA, CDR2 SQIVND (reference sequence). The CDR3 spans 17 residues. Trimming stripped 4 bases from V and 0 bases from J, with 16 bases between. The CDR3 region is CASSRTYSIHSNQPQHF. CDR3 sequence (DNA): TGTGCCAGTAGTAGGACATATTCGATTCATAGCAATCAGCCCCAGCATTTT.

V gene TRBV5-4 combines with J gene TRBJ2-7; D gene uncertain. Trimming left V 0 bases short and J 3 bases short, with 7 bases between. This CDR3 has 13 residues. Germline V gene data show CDR1 as SGHNT and CDR2 as YYREEE (reference sequence). For the CDR3, the DNA is TGTGCCAGCAGCTTGGTGGCAGACTACGAGCAGTACTTC. Its translation: CASSLVADYEQYF.

The J gene is TRBJ2-2, the V gene TRBV27; 7 nucleotides line up with TRBD1. The CDR3 is 15 residues long. Germline CDR1 and CDR2: MNHEY and SMNVEV (reference sequence). Trimming cost V 2 bases and J 7 bases; bases outside gene matches: 7. The CDR3 coding sequence is TGTGCCAGCAGTTTAGCAGGGGGTTACGGCGGGGAGCTGTTTTTT. Residues: CASSLAGGYGGELFF.

This chain uses TRBV7-3 with TRBJ1-1; TRBD1 might be the D (5 bases). The V end was cut by 2 bases, the J end by 5 bases, with 21 bases between. This CDR3 comprises 17 residues. Germline CDR1 reads SGHTA; CDR2 reads FQGTGA. The CDR3 sequence is CASSLEGSAGLGTEAFF. DNA of the CDR3: TGTGCCAGCAGCTTAGAAGGTTCGGCAGGGTTGGGGACTGAAGCTTTCTTT.

The chain couples TRBV6-1 to TRBJ2-7; 9 nucleotides align to TRBD1. CDR1 MNHNS and CDR2 SASEGT come from the germline V gene. Trimming cost V 4 bases and J 2 bases; bases outside gene matches: 3. This CDR3 is 14 amino acids long. The CDR3 DNA is TGTGCCAGCAGTGGGGACAGGGCACCCTACGAGCAGTACTTC. Translation: CASSGDRAPYEQYF.

The J gene is TRBJ1-2, the V gene TRBV9; 9 nucleotides agree with TRBD1. Germline CDR1 SGDLS, CDR2 YYNGEE. This CDR3 spans 16 amino acids. V was pared by 4 bases and J by 7 bases, with 14 bases of the junction left unmatched. CDR3 in DNA: TGTGCCAGCAGCAGGGGGGGAACAGGGGGCGAAGGTGGCTACACCTTC. Protein product: CASSRGGTGGEGGYTF. Full variable domain (outside the CDR3, taken from reference TRBV9 and TRBJ1-2): DSGVTQTPKHLITATGQRVTLRCSPRSGDLSVYWYQQSLDQGLQFLIQYYNGEERAKGNILERFSAQQFPDLHSELNLSSLELGDSALYFCASSRGGTGGEGGYTFGSGTRLTVV.

Points on this clone: This same CDR3 is encoded by further DNA sequences in the sample. The V gene is TRBV10-3, the J gene TRBJ2-5; D is perhaps TRBD1 (6 bases). The germline V gene has CDR1 ENHRY and CDR2 SYGVKD. This CDR3 is 14 amino acids long. Between the trimmed V and J ends, which lost 6 bases and 5 bases, there was a span of 16 bases. The DNA of the CDR3 is TGTGCCATCAGCCCATTACAGGGTAAGGAGACCCAGTACTTC. The encoded protein is CAISPLQGKETQYF.

The rearrangement joins TRBV5-6 to TRBJ2-7, with 7 bases matching TRBD1. V gave up 4 bases and J gave up 0 bases; unmatched junction bases: 16. This CDR3 spans 18 amino acids. Germline CDR1 is SGHDT and CDR2 is YYEEEE. CDR3 sequence (DNA): TGTGCCAGCAGCAGAGGGACAGACCGATACCGATACTCCTACGAGCAGTACTTC. This translates into CASSRGTDRYRYSYEQYF. The full variable domain, in which reference TRBV5-6 and TRBJ2-7 provide the parts outside the CDR3, is DAGVTQSPTHLIKTRGQQVTLRCSPKSGHDTVSWYQQALGQGPQFIFQYYEEEERQRGNFPDRFSGHQFPNYSSELNVNALLLGDSALYLCASSRGTDRYRYSYEQYFGPGTRLTVT.

The gene calls are TRBV7-8 and TRBJ1-2, with TRBD1 identical over 8 bases. The CDR3 is 16 residues long. With V trimmed by 4 bases and J by 2 bases, 9 bases remained unmatched. The V gene's germline CDR1 is SGHVS and CDR2 FQNEAQ. The CDR3 is CASSSSTGAMNYGYTF. The CDR3 DNA reads TGTGCCAGCAGCTCATCGACAGGGGCCATGAACTATGGCTACACCTTC.

This clone appeared a single time. The chain couples TRBV5-5 to TRBJ2-2; D is possibly TRBD1 (5 bases). Germline CDR1 SGHKS, CDR2 YYEKEE (reference sequence). This CDR3 contains 16 residues. The V end lost 5 bases, the J end lost 2 bases, and 16 bases lay between the germline ends. The CDR3 sequence: CASRVGVVENTGELFF. CDR3 coding DNA: TGTGCCAGCAGAGTAGGGGTGGTCGAAAACACCGGGGAGCTGTTTTTT.

The chain uses TRBV9 and TRBJ2-7, with D perhaps TRBD2 (6 bases). Germline CDR1 is SGDLS and CDR2 is YYNGEE. Trimming cost V 2 bases and J 2 bases, with 11 bases left between them. The CDR3 is 14 residues long. The CDR3, as DNA: TGTGCCAGCAGCGTCGGGGGTTTCCCCTACGAGCAGTACTTC. Translation gives CASSVGGFPYEQYF.

This chain uses TRBV5-5 with TRBJ1-5; D is undetermined. This CDR3 comprises 14 residues. Trimming pared 0 bases from V and 4 bases from J, leaving 8 bases between. Germline values: CDR1 SGHKS, CDR2 YYEKEE (reference sequence). As DNA, the CDR3 is TGTGCCAGCAGCTTGGCAGGAGGTAATCAGCCCCAGCATTTT. It is translated as CASSLAGGNQPQHF. Combining the CDR3 with reference TRBV5-5 and TRBJ1-5 gives the whole variable domain DAGVTQSPTHLIKTRGQQVTLRCSPISGHKSVSWYQQVLGQGPQFIFQYYEKEERGRGNFPDRFSARQFPNYSSELNVNALLLGDSALYLCASSLAGGNQPQHFGDGTRLSIL.

This clone turned up a few times. This rearrangement joins TRBV7-2 to TRBJ1-2; D unclear. The V end was cut by 1 base, the J end by 2 bases, with 5 bases between. Germline loops: CDR1 SGHTA, CDR2 FQGNSA. This CDR3 region has 13 residues. CDR3 residues: CASSLGQNYGYTF. The CDR3 DNA sequence: TGTGCCAGCAGCTTAGGGCAGAACTATGGCTACACCTTC.

The V gene is TRBV5-1, the J gene TRBJ2-5, with D possibly matching TRBD2 (6 bases). The CDR3 loop spans 13 amino acids. Germline CDR1 SGHRS, CDR2 YFSETQ. V dropped 6 bases and J dropped 7 bases, with 16 bases sitting between them. The CDR3 loop reads CASTSGVLGTQYF. CDR3 DNA sequence: TGCGCCAGCACCTCGGGGGTTCTAGGGACCCAGTACTTC.

The chain joins TRBV28 to TRBJ2-1; TRBD1 agrees at 10 bases. The CDR3 covers 19 residues. Per the germline V gene, CDR1 is MDHEN and CDR2 is SYDVKM. V dropped 5 bases and J dropped 9; count of bases not matched to a gene: 22. The CDR3 nucleotides are TGTGCCAGCAGTACCCTCACCAACGACAGGGGGCGAGATCTCGTTGAGCAGTTCTTC. It specifies CASSTLTNDRGRDLVEQFF.

This rearrangement joins TRBV7-3 to TRBJ2-2; D ambiguous. With 1 base removed from V and 4 bases from J, the gap between germline ends came to 7 bases. From germline, CDR1 is SGHTA and CDR2 FQGTGA. The CDR3 is made up of 14 amino acids. CDR3 region: CASSLKASTGELFF. In DNA, the CDR3 is TGTGCCAGCAGCTTAAAAGCGTCCACCGGGGAGCTGTTTTTT.

V gene TRBV7-2 combines with J gene TRBJ1-6; 7 bases agree with TRBD1. Germline V gene sequence: CDR1 SGHTA, CDR2 FQGNSA. The CDR3 length is 14 residues. V shed 3 bases and J 9 bases; nucleotides not matched to a gene: 5. The CDR3 DNA reads TGTGCCAGCAGCTTGGGGGACAGTTTTTCACCCCTCCACTTT. Translation gives CASSLGDSFSPLHF. The full variable domain, completed using reference TRBV7-2 and TRBJ1-6, is GAGVSQSPSNKVTEKGKDVELRCDPISGHTALYWYRQSLGQGLEFLIYFQGNSAPDKSGLPSDRFSAERTGGSVSTLTIQRTQQEDSAVYLCASSLGDSFSPLHFGNGTRLTVT.